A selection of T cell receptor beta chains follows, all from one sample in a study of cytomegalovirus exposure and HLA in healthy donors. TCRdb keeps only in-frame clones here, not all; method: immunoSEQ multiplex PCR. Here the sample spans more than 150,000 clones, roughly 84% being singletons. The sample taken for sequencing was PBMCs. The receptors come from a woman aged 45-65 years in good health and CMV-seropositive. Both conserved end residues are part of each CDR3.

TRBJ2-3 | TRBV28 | CASSSTGDSTDTQYF
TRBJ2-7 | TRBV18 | CASTRGLTSYEQYF
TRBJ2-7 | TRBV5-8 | CASSFHGQAYEQYF
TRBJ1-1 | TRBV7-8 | CASSLGTGNTEAFF
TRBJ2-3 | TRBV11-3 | CASSLRQGDTDTQYF
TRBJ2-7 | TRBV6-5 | CASRRDRGSGEQYF
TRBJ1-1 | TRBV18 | CASSPFLGTEGLNTEAFF
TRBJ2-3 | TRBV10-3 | CAISSGGTTDTQYF
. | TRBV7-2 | CASSLFQGGLYEQYF
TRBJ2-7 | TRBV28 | CASSLSGTGTYEQYF
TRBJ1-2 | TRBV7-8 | CASSATTGGGYTF
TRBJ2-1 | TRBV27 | CASRDRGFNEQFF
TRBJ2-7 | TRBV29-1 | CSVVFSGVGAPHYEQYF
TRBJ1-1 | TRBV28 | CASSFTGFTEAFF
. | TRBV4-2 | CASSQESYEQYF
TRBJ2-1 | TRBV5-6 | CASSLAEAGARYNEQFF
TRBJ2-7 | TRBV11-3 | CASSLGTGRSYEQYF
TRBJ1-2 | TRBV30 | CAWSGYRAYGYTF
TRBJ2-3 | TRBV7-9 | CASSLASGIPRTDTQYF
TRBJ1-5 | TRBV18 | CASSGDSNQPQHF
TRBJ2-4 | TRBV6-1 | CASSVASGGAWF
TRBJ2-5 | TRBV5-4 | CASSSGQAGVQETQYF
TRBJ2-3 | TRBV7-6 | CASSSGQGTDTQYF
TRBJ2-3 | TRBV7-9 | CASSSTSPPDTQYF
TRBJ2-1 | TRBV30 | CAWSVSLPNEQFF
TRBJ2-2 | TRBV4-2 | CASSQGLAGGPWTGELFF
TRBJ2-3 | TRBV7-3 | CASSFFPRTSGSTDTQYF
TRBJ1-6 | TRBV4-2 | CASSQDRGNSPLHF
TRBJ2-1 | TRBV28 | CASSSFSTSLSYNEQFF
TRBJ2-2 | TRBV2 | CASRTGTSGNTGELFF
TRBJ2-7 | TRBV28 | CASSSRVPNEQYF
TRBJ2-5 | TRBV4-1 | CASSQAAVGGTQYF
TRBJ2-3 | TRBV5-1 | CASSFGQGTLTQYF